The TCR beta chain under discussion was sequenced for a study of response to subunit inactivated influenza vaccine. Broader study findings: Few new T cells, the authors suggested, are recruited by each seasonal influenza vaccination.

For this clonotype: Its antigen is unknown.

A single record per CDR3 protein comes from TCRdb applying MiXCR to the RT-PCR reads. The data hold around 160,000 distinct CDR3 sequences, with under 13% observed a single time. Trimming stripped 0 bases from V and 2 bases from J, with 10 bases between. Germline V lookup: CDR1 KGHSH, CDR2 LQKENI. The CDR3 sequence is 15 residues long. This chain links TRBV18 with TRBJ2-5; a weak D match, TRBD1 (6 bases). Sequenced material: non-naive T cells sorted from PBMCs, taken 35 to 45 days after vaccination. This receptor was taken from a man in his forties or fifties who received an inactivated influenza vaccine. The CDR3 spells CASSPPGRGQETQYF. CDR3 DNA: TGTGCCAGCTCACCACCGGGCAGGGGTCAAGAGACCCAGTACTTC.